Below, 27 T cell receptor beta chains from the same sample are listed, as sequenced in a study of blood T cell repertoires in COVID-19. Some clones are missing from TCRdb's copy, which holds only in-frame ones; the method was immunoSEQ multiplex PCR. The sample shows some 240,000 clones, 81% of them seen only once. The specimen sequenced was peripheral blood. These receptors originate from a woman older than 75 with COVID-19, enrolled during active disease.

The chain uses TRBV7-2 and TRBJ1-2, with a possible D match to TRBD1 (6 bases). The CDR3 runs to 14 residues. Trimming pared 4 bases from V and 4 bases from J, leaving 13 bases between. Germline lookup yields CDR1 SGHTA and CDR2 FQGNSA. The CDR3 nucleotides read TGTGCCAGCAGCTCCCAGACAGGACCCTATGGCTACACCTTC. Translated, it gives CASSSQTGPYGYTF.

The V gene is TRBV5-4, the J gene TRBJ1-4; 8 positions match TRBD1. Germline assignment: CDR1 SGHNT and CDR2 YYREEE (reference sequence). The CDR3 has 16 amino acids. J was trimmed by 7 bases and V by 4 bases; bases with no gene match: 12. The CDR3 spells CASSPGQGGVREKLFF. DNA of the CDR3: TGTGCCAGCAGCCCCGGACAGGGCGGCGTTCGTGAAAAACTGTTTTTT.

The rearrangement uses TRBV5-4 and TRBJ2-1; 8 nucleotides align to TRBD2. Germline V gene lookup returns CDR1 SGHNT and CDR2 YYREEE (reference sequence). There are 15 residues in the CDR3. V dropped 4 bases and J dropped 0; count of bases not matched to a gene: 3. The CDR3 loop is CASSQAGVSYNEQFF. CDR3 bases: TGTGCCAGCAGCCAAGCGGGGGTCTCCTACAATGAGCAGTTCTTC.

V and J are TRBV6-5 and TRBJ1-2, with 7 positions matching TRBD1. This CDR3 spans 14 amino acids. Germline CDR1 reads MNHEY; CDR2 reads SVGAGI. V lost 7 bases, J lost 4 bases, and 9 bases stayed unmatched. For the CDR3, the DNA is TGTGCCAGCAACCACGTAAGGGACAGCTATGGCTACACCTTC. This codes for CASNHVRDSYGYTF.

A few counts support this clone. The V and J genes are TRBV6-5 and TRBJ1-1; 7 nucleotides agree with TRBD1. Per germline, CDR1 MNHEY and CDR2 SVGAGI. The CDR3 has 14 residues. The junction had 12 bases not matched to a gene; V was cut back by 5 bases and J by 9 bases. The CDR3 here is CASSRYRQGRQAFF. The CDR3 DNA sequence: TGTGCCAGCAGTAGATACAGACAGGGAAGGCAAGCTTTCTTT.

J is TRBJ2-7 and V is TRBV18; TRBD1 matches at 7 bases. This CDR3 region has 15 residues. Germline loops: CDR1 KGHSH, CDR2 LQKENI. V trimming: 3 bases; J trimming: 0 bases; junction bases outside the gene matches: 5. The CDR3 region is CASSPVQGPSYEQYF. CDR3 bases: TGTGCCAGCTCACCCGTACAGGGGCCCTCCTACGAGCAGTACTTC.

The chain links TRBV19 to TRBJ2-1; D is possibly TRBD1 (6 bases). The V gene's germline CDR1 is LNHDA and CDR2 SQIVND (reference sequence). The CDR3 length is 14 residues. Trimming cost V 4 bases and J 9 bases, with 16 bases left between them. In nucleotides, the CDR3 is TGTGCCAGTAGTACAGCGTGGGGGCGAGGTGAGCAGTTCTTC. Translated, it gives CASSTAWGRGEQFF.

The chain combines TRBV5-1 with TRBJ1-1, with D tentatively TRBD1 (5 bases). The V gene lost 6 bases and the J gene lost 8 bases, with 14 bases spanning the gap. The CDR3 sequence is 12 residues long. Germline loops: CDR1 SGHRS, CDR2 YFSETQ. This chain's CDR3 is CASKLTGGEAFF. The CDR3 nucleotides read TGCGCCAGCAAATTAACCGGGGGGGAAGCTTTCTTT.

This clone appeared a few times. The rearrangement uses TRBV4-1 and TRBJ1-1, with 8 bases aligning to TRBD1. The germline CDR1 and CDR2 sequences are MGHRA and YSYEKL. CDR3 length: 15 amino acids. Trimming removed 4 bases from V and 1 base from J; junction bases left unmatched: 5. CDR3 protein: CASSLIQGGNTEAFF. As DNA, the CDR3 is TGCGCCAGCAGCCTTATACAGGGGGGGAACACTGAAGCTTTCTTT.

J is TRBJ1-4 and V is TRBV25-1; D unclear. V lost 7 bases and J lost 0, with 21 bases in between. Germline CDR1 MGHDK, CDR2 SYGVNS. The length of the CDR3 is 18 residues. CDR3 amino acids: CASNESQELIATNEKLFF. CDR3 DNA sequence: TGTGCCAGCAATGAGTCTCAAGAGCTTATCGCAACTAATGAAAAACTGTTTTTT.

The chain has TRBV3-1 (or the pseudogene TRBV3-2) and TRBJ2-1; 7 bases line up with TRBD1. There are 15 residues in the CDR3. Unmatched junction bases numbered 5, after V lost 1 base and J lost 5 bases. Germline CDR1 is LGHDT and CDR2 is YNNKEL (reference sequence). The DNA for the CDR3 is TGTGCCAGCAGCCAAGGAACAGGGGCCCACAATGAGCAGTTCTTC. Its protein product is CASSQGTGAHNEQFF.

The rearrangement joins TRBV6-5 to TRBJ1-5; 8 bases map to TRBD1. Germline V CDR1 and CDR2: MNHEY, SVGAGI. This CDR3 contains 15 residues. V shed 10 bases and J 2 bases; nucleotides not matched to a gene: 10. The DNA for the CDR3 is TGTGCCACCCGACAGGGGATGTGGGGCAATCAGCCCCAGCATTTT. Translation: CATRQGMWGNQPQHF.

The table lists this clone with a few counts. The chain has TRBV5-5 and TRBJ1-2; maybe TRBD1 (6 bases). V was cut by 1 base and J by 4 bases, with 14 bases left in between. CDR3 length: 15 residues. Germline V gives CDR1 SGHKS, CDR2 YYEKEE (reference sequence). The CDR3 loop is CASSLFQQGTYGYTF. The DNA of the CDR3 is TGTGCCAGCAGCTTGTTTCAGCAGGGGACCTATGGCTACACCTTC.

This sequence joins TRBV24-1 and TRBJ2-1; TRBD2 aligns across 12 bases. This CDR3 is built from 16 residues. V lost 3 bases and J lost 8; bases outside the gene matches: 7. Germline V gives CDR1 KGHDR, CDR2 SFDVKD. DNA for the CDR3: TGTGCCACCAGTGATGCTAGCGGGGGGGCCCATCATGAGCAGTTCTTC. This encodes CATSDASGGAHHEQFF.

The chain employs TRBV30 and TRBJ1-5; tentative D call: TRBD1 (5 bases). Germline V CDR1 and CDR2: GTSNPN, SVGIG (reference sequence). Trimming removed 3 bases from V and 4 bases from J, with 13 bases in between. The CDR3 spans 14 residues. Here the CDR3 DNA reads TGTGCCTGGAGGACCGGGGGATTTAATCAGCCCCAGCATTTT. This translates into CAWRTGGFNQPQHF.

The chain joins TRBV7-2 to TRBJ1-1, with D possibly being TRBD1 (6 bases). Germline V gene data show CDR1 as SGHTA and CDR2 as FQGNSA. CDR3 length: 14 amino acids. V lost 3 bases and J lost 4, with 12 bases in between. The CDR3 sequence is CASSFARGSTEAFF. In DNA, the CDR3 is TGTGCCAGCAGCTTTGCCAGGGGCAGCACTGAAGCTTTCTTT.

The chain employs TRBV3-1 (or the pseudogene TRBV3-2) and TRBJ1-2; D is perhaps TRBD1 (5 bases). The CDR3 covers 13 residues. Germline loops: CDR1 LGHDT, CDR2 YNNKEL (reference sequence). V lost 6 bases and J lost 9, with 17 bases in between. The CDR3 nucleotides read TGTGCCAGCAGACGGACAACGGATGATCGCTACACCTTC. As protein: CASRRTTDDRYTF.

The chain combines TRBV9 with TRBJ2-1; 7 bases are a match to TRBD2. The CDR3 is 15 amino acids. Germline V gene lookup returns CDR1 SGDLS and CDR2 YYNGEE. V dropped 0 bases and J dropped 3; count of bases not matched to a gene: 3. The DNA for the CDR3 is TGTGCCAGCAGCGTAGGACTAGCAGACTACAATGAGCAGTTCTTC. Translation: CASSVGLADYNEQFF.

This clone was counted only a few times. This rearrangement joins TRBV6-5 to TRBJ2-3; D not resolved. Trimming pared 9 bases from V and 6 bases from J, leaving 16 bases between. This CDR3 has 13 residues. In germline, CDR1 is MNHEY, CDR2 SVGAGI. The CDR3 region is CASRLSLPDTQYF. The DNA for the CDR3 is TGTGCCAGTCGACTCTCCCTTCCTGATACGCAGTATTTT.

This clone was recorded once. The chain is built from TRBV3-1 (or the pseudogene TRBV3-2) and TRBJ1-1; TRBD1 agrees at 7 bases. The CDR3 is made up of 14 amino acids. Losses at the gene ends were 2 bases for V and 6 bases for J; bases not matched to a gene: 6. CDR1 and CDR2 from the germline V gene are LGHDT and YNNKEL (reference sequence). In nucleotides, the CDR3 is TGTGCCAGCAGCCAATACCAGGGGGAGGCTGAAGCTTTCTTT. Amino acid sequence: CASSQYQGEAEAFF.

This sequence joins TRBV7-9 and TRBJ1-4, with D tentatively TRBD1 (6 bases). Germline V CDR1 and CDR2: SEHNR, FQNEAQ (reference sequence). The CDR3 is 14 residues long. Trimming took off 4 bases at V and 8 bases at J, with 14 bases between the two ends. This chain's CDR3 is CASSSGDPREKLFF. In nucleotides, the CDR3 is TGTGCCAGCAGCTCAGGGGACCCTAGAGAAAAACTGTTTTTT.

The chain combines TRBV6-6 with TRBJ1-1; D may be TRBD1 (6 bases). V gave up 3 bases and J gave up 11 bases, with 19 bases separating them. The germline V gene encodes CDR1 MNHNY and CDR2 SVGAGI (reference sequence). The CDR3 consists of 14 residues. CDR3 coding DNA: TGTGCCAGCAGTTATCTACTTGAACAGGGCGGGGCTTTCTTT. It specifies CASSYLLEQGGAFF.

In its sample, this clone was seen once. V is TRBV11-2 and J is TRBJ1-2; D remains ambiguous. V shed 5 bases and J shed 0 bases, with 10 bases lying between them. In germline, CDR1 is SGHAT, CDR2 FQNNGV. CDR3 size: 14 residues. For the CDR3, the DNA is TGTGCCAGCAGCCTATCAGGCGCTAACTATGGCTACACCTTC. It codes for CASSLSGANYGYTF.

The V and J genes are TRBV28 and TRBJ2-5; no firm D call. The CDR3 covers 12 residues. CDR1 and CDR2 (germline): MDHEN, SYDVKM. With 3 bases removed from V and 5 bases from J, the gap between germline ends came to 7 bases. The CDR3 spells CASSLRWETQYF. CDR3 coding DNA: TGTGCCAGCAGTTTGCGGTGGGAGACCCAGTACTTC. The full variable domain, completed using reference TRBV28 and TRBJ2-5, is DVKVTQSSRYLVKRTGEKVFLECVQDMDHENMFWYRQDPGLGLRLIYFSYDVKMKEKGDIPEGYSVSREKKERFSLILESASTNQTSMYLCASSLRWETQYFGPGTRLLVL.

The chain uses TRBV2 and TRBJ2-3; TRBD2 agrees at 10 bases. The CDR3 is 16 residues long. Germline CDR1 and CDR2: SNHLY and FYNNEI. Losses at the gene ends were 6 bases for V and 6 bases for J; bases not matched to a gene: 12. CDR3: CASSEGGLAGEDTQYF. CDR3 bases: TGTGCCAGCAGCGAGGGTGGTCTAGCGGGAGAGGATACGCAGTATTTT.

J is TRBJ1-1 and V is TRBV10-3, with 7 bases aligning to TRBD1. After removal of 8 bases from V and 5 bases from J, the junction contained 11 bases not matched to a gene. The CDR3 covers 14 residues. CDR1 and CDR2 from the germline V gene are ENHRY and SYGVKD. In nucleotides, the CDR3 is TGTGCCATCTCTACAGGGGAGTGGTGGACTGAAGCTTTCTTT. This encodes CAISTGEWWTEAFF.

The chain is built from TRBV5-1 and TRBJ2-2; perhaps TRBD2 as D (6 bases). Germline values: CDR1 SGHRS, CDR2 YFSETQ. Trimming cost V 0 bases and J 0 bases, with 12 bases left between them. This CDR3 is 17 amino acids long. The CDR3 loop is CASSLVGGTANTGELFF. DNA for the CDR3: TGCGCCAGCAGCTTGGTCGGAGGGACTGCGAACACCGGGGAGCTGTTTTTT.